This record covers a single T cell receptor (beta chain). The antigen remains undetermined. Other nucleotide sequences from this sample produce the same CDR3. The validation cohort, a group of some 120 subjects, included the donors and was separate from the approximately 650-subject first cohort. This specimen belongs to a study of cytomegalovirus exposure and HLA in healthy donors. Broader study findings: Cytomegalovirus-associated status was assigned to about 160 TCR beta chains. Generally TCR sequences proved uncommon, though certain public TCRs appeared in numerous donors. Both high specificity and high sensitivity reportedly marked the classifier's diagnosis of cytomegalovirus status.

Germline-derived CDR1 and CDR2 are KGHSH and LQKENI. Trimming took 0 bases from V and 5 from J, leaving 11 bases between them. The CDR3 contains 15 residues. Assay: immunoSEQ multiplex PCR; the TCRdb copy retains only in-frame clones and omits some. The sample lists over 120,000 clones; approximately 89% were seen once. The source is a woman aged 18-35 years in good health and CMV-seropositive. Sequencing was performed on PBMCs. The chain employs TRBV18 and TRBJ1-5; maybe TRBD1 (5 bases). The CDR3, as DNA: TGTGCCAGCTCACCACCGGGGGGGAGAGATCAGCCCCAGCATTTT. Translated: CASSPPGGRDQPQHF.